The clone carrying this T cell receptor (beta chain) is a singleton in its sample. Its target is unknown. Data came from immunoSEQ multiplex PCR; TCRdb stores just in-frame clones and leaves some out. Seen here are around 2.1 million clones, roughly 95% observed once, and the top ten hold 0.1% to 0.15%. This sample was included in a study of shared clonotypes between healthy human individuals. General study findings and limits: Several donors held approximately 4.5% of naive CD4 clonotypes in common.

The J segment lost 4 bases and the V segment lost 4 bases, leaving 16 bases of the junction unmatched. Germline CDR1 reads SGDLS; CDR2 reads YYNGEE. The CDR3 is 18 residues long. The chain links TRBV9 to TRBJ2-3, with 9 bases lining up with TRBD2. The sequenced sample consisted of naive CD4+ T cells sorted from blood. Documented subset: CD45RA+ positively selected. This TCR derives from a man in his late teens or twenties in good health. Here the CDR3 reads CASSHREGSGSMADTQYF. The CDR3 coding sequence is TGTGCCAGCAGCCACCGTGAGGGTAGCGGGAGTATGGCAGATACGCAGTATTTT.